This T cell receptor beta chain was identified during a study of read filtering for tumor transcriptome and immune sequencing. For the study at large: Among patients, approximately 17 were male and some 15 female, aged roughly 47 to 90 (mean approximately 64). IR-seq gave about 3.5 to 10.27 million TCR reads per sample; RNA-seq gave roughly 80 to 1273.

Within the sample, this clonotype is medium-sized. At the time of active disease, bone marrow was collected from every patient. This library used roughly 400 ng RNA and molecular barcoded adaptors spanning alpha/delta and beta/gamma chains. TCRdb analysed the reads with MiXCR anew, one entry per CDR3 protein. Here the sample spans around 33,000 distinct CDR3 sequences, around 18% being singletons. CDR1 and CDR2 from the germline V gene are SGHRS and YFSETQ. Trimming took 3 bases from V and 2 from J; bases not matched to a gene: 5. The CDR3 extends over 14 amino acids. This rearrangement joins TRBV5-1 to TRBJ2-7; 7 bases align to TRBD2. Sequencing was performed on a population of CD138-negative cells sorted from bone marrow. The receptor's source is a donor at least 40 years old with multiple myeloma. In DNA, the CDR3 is TGCGCCAGCAGCTCATACGGACTAGCCTACGAGCAGTACTTC. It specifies CASSSYGLAYEQYF.